The next 13 T cell receptor beta chains were all read from a single sample in a study of CD8 T cells in ankylosing spondylitis. TCRdb fed the 5' RACE reads into MiXCR, producing one record per CDR3 protein. In the table there are fewer than 35,000 distinct CDR3 sequences, 30% of which are singletons. Sequencing was carried out using synovial fluid, either unsorted or a sorted T cell fraction (not recorded which). These receptor sequences come from a male donor with ankylosing spondylitis.

The J gene is TRBJ2-3, the V gene TRBV10-2; 9 nucleotides match TRBD2. Germline assignment: CDR1 WSHSY and CDR2 SAAADI. The CDR3 has 16 residues. Trimming cost V 6 bases and J 3 bases; bases outside gene matches: 10. The CDR3 region is CASRAGGLGGTDTQYF. As DNA, the CDR3 is TGCGCCAGCAGAGCGGGAGGTCTGGGAGGGACAGATACGCAGTATTTT.

In this sample, this clonotype turned up a few times. V gene TRBV4-2 combines with J gene TRBJ2-1; 10 bases align to TRBD2. Germline trimming cut 0 bases from V and 5 bases from J; bases unmatched to any gene: 4. The CDR3 runs to 16 residues. Germline CDR1 is LGHNA and CDR2 is YNFKEQ. The CDR3 DNA reads as TGTGCCAGCAGCCAAGATCCAGCGGGAGGGGACAATGAGCAGTTCTTC. This translates into CASSQDPAGGDNEQFF.

The sample holds a few counts of this clonotype. This sequence joins TRBV20-1 and TRBJ2-3; D is perhaps TRBD1 (5 bases). CDR3 length: 16 amino acids. Germline lookup yields CDR1 DFQATT and CDR2 SNEGSKA (reference sequence). Trimming shortened V by 3 bases and J by 1 base, and 17 bases separated the two germline ends. The CDR3: CSARARAGLGTDTQYF. The CDR3 coding sequence is TGCAGTGCTAGGGCTCGAGCAGGGTTAGGCACAGATACGCAGTATTTT.

In this sample, this clonotype is medium-sized (0.01 to 0.1%). V and J are TRBV10-3 and TRBJ1-2, with 7 bases fitting TRBD1. V shed 4 bases and J 2 bases; nucleotides not matched to a gene: 7. The CDR3 has 15 residues. Germline V gene data show CDR1 as ENHRY and CDR2 as SYGVKD. CDR3 bases: TGTGCCATCAGTGCGGCACAGGGGATAAACTATGGCTACACCTTC. Translating it yields CAISAAQGINYGYTF.

The J gene is TRBJ1-4, the V gene TRBV7-6; D unresolved. The germline CDR1 and CDR2 sequences are SGHVS and FNYEAQ. The CDR3 loop spans 13 amino acids. The V gene lost 1 base and the J gene lost 7 bases, with 7 bases spanning the gap. CDR3 sequence reads: CASSLGGSEKLFF. The CDR3 DNA is TGTGCCAGCAGCTTAGGAGGGAGTGAAAAACTGTTTTTT. The variable domain in full, with the rest retrieved from reference TRBV7-6 and TRBJ1-4, is GAGVSQSPRYKVTKRGQDVALRCDPISGHVSLYWYRQALGQGPEFLTYFNYEAQQDKSGLPNDRFSAERPEGSISTLTIQRTEQRDSAMYRCASSLGGSEKLFFGSGTQLSVL.

This clonotype has only a few counts. The chain employs TRBV23-1 and TRBJ2-7; D ambiguous. TRBV23-1 is reported as an ORF; its role is uncertain. This CDR3 comprises 14 residues. Trimming took 10 bases from V and 1 from J, leaving 17 bases between them. In DNA, the CDR3 is TGCGCCACCAAACCCGGGTCTTCTTCCTACGAGCAGTACTTC. This sequence encodes CATKPGSSSYEQYF.

The table lists this clonotype with many counts. V usage is TRBV7-2 and J usage is TRBJ2-2, with a weak D call TRBD2 (5 bases). V lost 5 bases and J 3 bases, leaving 19 bases between the germline ends. From germline, CDR1 is SGHTA and CDR2 FQGNSA. The CDR3 sequence is 17 residues long. CDR3 loop: CASSEYPGSPYTGELFF. Here the CDR3 DNA reads TGTGCCAGCAGCGAGTACCCGGGGTCCCCCTACACCGGGGAGCTGTTTTTT.

This clonotype was observed a few times. For the CDR3, the DNA is TGTGCCAGCAGCCGAACCATAGGGATTTACGAGCAGTACGTC. It encodes CASSRTIGIYEQYV. This chain joins TRBV5-6 and TRBJ2-7; D is undetermined. V was trimmed by 4 bases and J by 4 bases, leaving 15 bases between them. The CDR3 contains 14 residues. Germline V gene data show CDR1 as SGHDT and CDR2 as YYEEEE.

In DNA form, the CDR3 reads TGCGCCAGCAGCCAAGTGTGGGGGGAGTCCTACAATGAGCAGTTCTTC. Encoded protein: CASSQVWGESYNEQFF. The chain has TRBV4-1 and TRBJ2-1; tentative D call: TRBD2 (6 bases). This CDR3 has 16 residues. In germline, CDR1 is MGHRA, CDR2 YSYEKL. Trimming left V 1 base short and J 1 base short, with 11 bases between.

This clonotype was counted ten times or more. V gene TRBV13 combines with J gene TRBJ2-7; 8 positions match TRBD1. The CDR3 has 15 residues. V was clipped by 2 bases and J by 5 bases; unmatched bases: 8. Germline CDR1 and CDR2: PRHDT and FYEKMQ (reference sequence). The CDR3 bases are TGTGCCAGCAGCTTACTCGGACAGGGCTTCCACGAGCAGTACTTC. Translation gives CASSLLGQGFHEQYF.

The J gene is TRBJ1-1, the V gene TRBV3-1; a weak D match, TRBD1 (5 bases). V was trimmed by 2 bases and J by 3 bases, leaving 10 bases between them. The CDR3 runs to 14 residues. Germline CDR1 is LGHDT and CDR2 is YNNKEL (reference sequence). CDR3 nucleotides: TGTGCCAGCAGCCAAATCACAGGACACACTGAAGCTTTCTTT. Its protein is CASSQITGHTEAFF.

This clonotype occurred a few times. V and J are TRBV6-1 and TRBJ2-5, with 8 bases lining up with TRBD1. Per the germline V gene, CDR1 is MNHNS and CDR2 is SASEGT. The CDR3 contains 15 residues. The ends lost 3 bases at V and 4 bases at J; junction bases unmatched: 7. CDR3 coding DNA: TGTGCCAGCAGTGAGAGCTGGACAGGGTCAGAGACCCAGTACTTC. Its protein is CASSESWTGSETQYF.

There are many counts of this clonotype. This chain connects TRBV24-1 to TRBJ2-1; 9 bases align to TRBD2. The CDR3 totals 15 residues. Germline CDR1 is KGHDR and CDR2 is SFDVKD. J was trimmed by 4 bases and V by 4 bases; bases with no gene match: 4. The CDR3 reads CATSEPSGTYNEQFF. As DNA, the CDR3 is TGTGCCACCAGTGAACCTAGCGGGACTTACAATGAGCAGTTCTTC.